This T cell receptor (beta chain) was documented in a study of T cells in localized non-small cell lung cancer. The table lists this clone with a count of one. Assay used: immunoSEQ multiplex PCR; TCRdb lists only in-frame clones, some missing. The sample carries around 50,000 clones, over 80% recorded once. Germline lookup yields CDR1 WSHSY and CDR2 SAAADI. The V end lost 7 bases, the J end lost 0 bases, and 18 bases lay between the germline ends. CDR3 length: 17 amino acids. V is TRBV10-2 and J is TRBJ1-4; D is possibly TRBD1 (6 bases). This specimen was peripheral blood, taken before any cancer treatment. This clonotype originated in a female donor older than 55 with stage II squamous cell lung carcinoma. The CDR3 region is CASMGGIQFATNEKLFF. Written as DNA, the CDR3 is TGCGCCAGCATGGGGGGCATCCAATTTGCAACTAATGAAAAACTGTTTTTT.